A single sample gave rise to the 32 T cell receptor beta chains below, sequenced in a study of T cell responses to AZD1222 COVID-19 vaccine. Only in-frame clones appear in the TCRdb table, and some are missing; sequencing was by immunoSEQ multiplex PCR. The sample yields 110,000 to 150,000 clones, approximately 90% seen once. The input for sequencing was peripheral blood, taken 28 days after the second AZD1222 dose. These receptors were obtained from an adult who received the AZD1222 COVID-19 vaccine.

The CDR3: CAWSAGLGTDTQYF. CDR3 DNA: TGTGCCTGGAGTGCAGGGCTCGGCACAGATACGCAGTATTTT. This chain joins TRBV30 and TRBJ2-3; possibly TRBD1 for D (5 bases). Germline CDR1 and CDR2: GTSNPN and SVGIG (reference sequence). This CDR3 comprises 14 residues. The germline V and J ends were trimmed by 1 base and 1 base, with 9 bases remaining between them.

V and J are TRBV5-1 and TRBJ2-1, with 11 bases fitting TRBD2. The junction had 5 bases not matched to a gene; V was cut back by 3 bases and J by 6 bases. Germline CDR1 SGHRS, CDR2 YFSETQ. This CDR3 spans 15 amino acids. The CDR3 is CASSSLAGAANEQFF. The DNA for the CDR3 is TGCGCCAGCAGCTCACTAGCGGGAGCTGCCAATGAGCAGTTCTTC.

The chain carries TRBV7-8 and TRBJ2-2; unclear D gene. The ends were cut back, 3 bases at V and 6 bases at J, with 8 bases in the middle. From germline, CDR1 is SGHVS and CDR2 FQNEAQ. The CDR3 has 13 residues. The DNA of the CDR3 is TGTGCCAGCAGCTTTTCCTATGCCGGGGAGCTGTTTTTT. It yields the protein CASSFSYAGELFF.

The chain combines TRBV10-3 with TRBJ1-1; TRBD1 might be the D (6 bases). This CDR3 has 17 residues. The V end lost 0 bases, the J end lost 3 bases, and 17 bases lay between the germline ends. The germline CDR1 and CDR2 sequences are ENHRY and SYGVKD. The CDR3 DNA follows: TGTGCCATCAGTGAGTCAGATTTTAAACAGGGATACACTGAAGCTTTCTTT. Translated, it gives CAISESDFKQGYTEAFF.

The genes are TRBV10-3 and TRBJ2-1; D is ambiguous. V lost 7 bases and J lost 4, with 8 bases in between. Germline V gene sequence: CDR1 ENHRY, CDR2 SYGVKD. This CDR3 spans 12 amino acids. The CDR3 protein is CAIMQPYNEQFF. In DNA form, the CDR3 reads TGTGCCATCATGCAGCCATACAATGAGCAGTTCTTC.

This chain links TRBV6-2 or TRBV6-3 with TRBJ1-5, with 7 bases matching TRBD1. The CDR3 has 14 amino acids. Germline loops: CDR1 MNHEY, CDR2 SVGEGT. V shed 0 bases, J shed 6 bases, and the junction held 2 bases outside the gene matches. The CDR3 here is CASSYSRGRQPQHF. CDR3 DNA sequence: TGTGCCAGCAGTTACTCGAGGGGGCGTCAGCCCCAGCATTTT.

The chain is built from TRBV2 and TRBJ1-1; tentative D call: TRBD1 (5 bases). V was trimmed by 10 bases and J by 0 bases, leaving 12 bases between them. Germline values: CDR1 SNHLY, CDR2 FYNNEI. The CDR3 runs to 13 residues. The CDR3 bases are TGTGCCAATGGTCCGGGGGTGAACACTGAAGCTTTCTTT. Its protein is CANGPGVNTEAFF.

This chain joins TRBV11-2 and TRBJ1-5, with D possibly TRBD1 on 5 matching bases. CDR3 length: 16 residues. The V and J ends lost 1 base and 6 bases respectively, with 16 bases between them. Germline values: CDR1 SGHAT, CDR2 FQNNGV. The CDR3 sequence is CASSLGAPGPGQPQHF. CDR3 nucleotides: TGTGCCAGCAGCTTAGGCGCCCCGGGGCCCGGTCAGCCCCAGCATTTT.

The V and J genes are TRBV20-1 and TRBJ1-6, with D possibly being TRBD1 (5 bases). Trimming cost V 3 bases and J 6 bases, with 12 bases left between them. Looked up from germline, CDR1 is DFQATT and CDR2 is SNEGSKA (reference sequence). This CDR3 region has 14 residues. The CDR3 region is CSASLQATNSPLHF. CDR3 coding DNA: TGCAGTGCTAGTTTACAGGCCACTAATTCACCCCTCCACTTT.

This clone was detected a few times. J is TRBJ1-1 and V is TRBV18, with 7 bases that match TRBD1. Per the germline V gene, CDR1 is KGHSH and CDR2 is LQKENI. The CDR3 is made up of 14 amino acids. J lost 0 bases, V lost 5 bases, and 3 bases had no gene match. The CDR3 here is CASSKDRMNTEAFF. DNA for the CDR3: TGTGCCAGCTCAAAGGACAGGATGAACACTGAAGCTTTCTTT.

J is TRBJ1-2 and V is TRBV19, with D perhaps matching TRBD1 (6 bases). V was shortened by 11 bases and J by 4 bases, with 23 bases between the two germline ends. The CDR3 contains 15 residues. CDR1 is LNHDA and CDR2 is SQIVND in the germline V gene (reference sequence). CDR3: CAGDQAGAIIYGYTF. Written as DNA, the CDR3 is TGTGCCGGGGACCAGGCAGGGGCTATTATCTATGGCTACACCTTC.

The chain is built from TRBV5-4 and TRBJ2-6; 14 positions agree with TRBD2. The CDR3 covers 17 residues. Germline V lookup: CDR1 SGHNT, CDR2 YYREEE (reference sequence). Trimming at V came to 4 bases and at J to 4 bases, leaving 4 bases not matched to a gene. The CDR3: CASSPGLAGGGANVLTF. CDR3 nucleotides: TGTGCCAGCAGCCCCGGACTAGCGGGGGGAGGGGCCAACGTCCTGACTTTC. The full variable domain, with the rest looked up from reference TRBV5-4 and TRBJ2-6, is ETGVTQSPTHLIKTRGQQVTLRCSSQSGHNTVSWYQQALGQGPQFIFQYYREEENGRGNFPPRFSGLQFPNYSSELNVNALELDDSALYLCASSPGLAGGGANVLTFGAGSRLTVL.

This clone was observed a few times. The chain has TRBV19 and TRBJ1-5; 7 bases line up with TRBD1. Germline trimming cut 5 bases from V and 4 bases from J; bases unmatched to any gene: 11. Germline values: CDR1 LNHDA, CDR2 SQIVND (reference sequence). This CDR3 has 16 residues. The CDR3 loop is CASSQIQGWENQPQHF. The CDR3 DNA reads TGTGCCAGTAGTCAAATACAGGGGTGGGAGAATCAGCCCCAGCATTTT.

The rearrangement uses TRBV5-4 and TRBJ2-2; 7 bases match TRBD1. V gave up 0 bases and J gave up 4 bases; unmatched junction bases: 6. Germline V gene sequence: CDR1 SGHNT, CDR2 YYREEE (reference sequence). This CDR3 region has 16 residues. In DNA form, the CDR3 reads TGTGCCAGCAGCTTGGGACAGGGTATCGGCACCGGGGAGCTGTTTTTT. Translating gives CASSLGQGIGTGELFF.

In nucleotides, the CDR3 is TGTGCCAGCAGCTTAGGTAATTTGGCGGAATATAGCAATCAGCCCCAGCATTTT. Amino acids: CASSLGNLAEYSNQPQHF. The chain joins TRBV7-8 to TRBJ1-5, with D uncertain. From germline, CDR1 is SGHVS and CDR2 FQNEAQ. V shed 1 base and J shed 0 bases, with 16 bases lying between them. The CDR3 has 18 amino acids.

The rearrangement links TRBV7-9 to TRBJ2-1, with unresolved D. The CDR3 length is 12 residues. Trimming removed 1 base at V and 15 bases at J, with 13 bases between. Germline CDR1 is SEHNR and CDR2 is FQNEAQ (reference sequence). The CDR3 DNA is TGTGCCAGCAGCTTAGTTGGGTCCGTTCCGTTCTTC. It yields the protein CASSLVGSVPFF.

The V and J genes are TRBV9 and TRBJ1-1; TRBD1 agrees at 7 bases. V was pared by 3 bases and J by 0 bases, with 5 bases of the junction left unmatched. The CDR3 totals 15 residues. Germline-derived CDR1 and CDR2 are SGDLS and YYNGEE. In DNA form, the CDR3 reads TGTGCCAGCAGCGCTGGGACAGTCATGAACACTGAAGCTTTCTTT. This translates into CASSAGTVMNTEAFF.

The rearrangement joins TRBV10-3 to TRBJ1-6; 10 bases line up with TRBD1. The CDR3 runs to 15 residues. Trimming at V came to 8 bases and at J to 5 bases, leaving 6 bases not matched to a gene. Germline loops: CDR1 ENHRY, CDR2 SYGVKD. The CDR3 sequence: CAISRGTGDNSPLHF. The CDR3 DNA is TGTGCCATCTCCCGCGGGACAGGGGATAATTCACCCCTCCACTTT.

This chain uses TRBV24-1 with TRBJ1-4, with 7 nucleotides matching TRBD1. The CDR3 runs to 13 residues. The germline V gene encodes CDR1 KGHDR and CDR2 SFDVKD. With 3 bases clipped from V and 11 bases from J, the junction kept 5 bases outside the gene matches. As DNA, the CDR3 is TGTGCCACCAGTGATGGACAGGCTTCTAAACTGTTTTTT. Its translation: CATSDGQASKLFF.

This chain uses TRBV10-1 with TRBJ1-1; 7 bases line up with TRBD1. The ends lost 6 bases at V and 4 bases at J; junction bases unmatched: 29. The CDR3 is 21 residues long. Germline V gene lookup returns CDR1 WNHNN and CDR2 SYGVQD (reference sequence). This chain's CDR3 is CASRGIRTGSEGRPNPTEAFF. The CDR3, as DNA: TGCGCCAGCAGGGGGATTAGGACAGGTTCGGAGGGAAGGCCCAATCCCACTGAAGCTTTCTTT.

This chain links TRBV7-2 with TRBJ2-7, with D possibly being TRBD1 (6 bases). Germline values: CDR1 SGHTA, CDR2 FQGNSA. CDR3 length: 13 residues. V was shortened by 5 bases and J by 2 bases, with 10 bases between the two germline ends. The CDR3 coding sequence is TGTGCCAGCAGCCCTCGACAGGCCTACGAGCAGTACTTC. Its translation: CASSPRQAYEQYF.

V gene TRBV25-1 combines with J gene TRBJ1-3; weak D call: TRBD1 (6 bases). V was cut by 5 bases and J by 3 bases, with 17 bases left in between. CDR3 length: 16 amino acids. Germline loops: CDR1 MGHDK, CDR2 SYGVNS. CDR3 region: CASSRPGGPRGNTIYF. The DNA for the CDR3 is TGTGCCAGCAGTAGACCCGGGGGGCCTCGTGGAAACACCATATATTTT.

V is TRBV5-1 and J is TRBJ1-6; D is undetermined. This CDR3 region has 12 residues. Germline V gene sequence: CDR1 SGHRS, CDR2 YFSETQ. The ends were cut back, 2 bases at V and 8 bases at J, with 5 bases in the middle. CDR3 loop: CASSFLDSPLHF. CDR3 DNA sequence: TGCGCCAGCAGCTTCCTAGATTCACCCCTCCACTTT. Based on the CDR3 plus reference TRBV5-1 and TRBJ1-6, the full variable domain is KAGVTQTPRYLIKTRGQQVTLSCSPISGHRSVSWYQQTPGQGLQFLFEYFSETQRNKGNFPGRFSGRQFSNSRSEMNVSTLELGDSALYLCASSFLDSPLHFGNGTRLTVT.

The chain employs TRBV30 and TRBJ2-1, with D maybe TRBD1 (5 bases). The CDR3 contains 14 residues. Trimming cost V 4 bases and J 2 bases, with 12 bases left between them. From germline, CDR1 is GTSNPN and CDR2 SVGIG (reference sequence). In nucleotides, the CDR3 is TGTGCCTGGACAGGGCTAGACGCCTACAATGAGCAGTTCTTC. This encodes CAWTGLDAYNEQFF.

The V call is TRBV6-6, the J call TRBJ2-1; weak D call: TRBD2 (5 bases). CDR3 length: 16 residues. The ends were cut back, 6 bases at V and 9 bases at J, with 24 bases in the middle. Germline CDR1 MNHNY, CDR2 SVGAGI (reference sequence). CDR3 loop: CASRTPAASDAGEQFF. The CDR3 nucleotides read TGTGCCAGCAGGACCCCAGCGGCCAGCGATGCCGGTGAGCAGTTCTTC.

The chain uses TRBV28 and TRBJ1-6; 8 bases agree with TRBD1. After removal of 5 bases from V and 9 bases from J, the junction contained 9 bases not matched to a gene. The CDR3 covers 15 residues. The germline V gene has CDR1 MDHEN and CDR2 SYDVKM. The CDR3 here is CASSMGQVLGSPLHF. The CDR3 DNA reads as TGTGCCAGCAGTATGGGACAGGTCTTAGGTTCACCCCTCCACTTT.

The CDR3 nucleotides read TGTGCCAGCAGCTTGGCAGCTAACTATGGCTACACCTTC. Translating gives CASSLAANYGYTF. The chain employs TRBV7-2 and TRBJ1-2; D not certain. CDR1 is SGHTA and CDR2 is FQGNSA in the germline V gene. V shed 3 bases and J shed 0 bases, with 5 bases lying between them. CDR3 size: 13 residues.

The chain combines TRBV20-1 with TRBJ2-3; D possibly uses TRBD1 or TRBD2 (7 bases each). The CDR3 totals 11 residues. V lost 6 bases and J lost 6, with 10 bases in between. Germline assignment: CDR1 DFQATT and CDR2 SNEGSKA (reference sequence). CDR3 protein: CSARGGDTQYF. CDR3 coding DNA: TGCAGTGCCAGGGGGGGGGATACGCAGTATTTT.

The chain carries TRBV30 and TRBJ1-5, with a tentative D call TRBD1 (5 bases). V gave up 1 base and J gave up 4 bases, with 14 bases separating them. The CDR3 is made up of 15 amino acids. CDR1 and CDR2 from the germline V gene are GTSNPN and SVGIG (reference sequence). The CDR3 spells CAWSATRGRNQPQHF. CDR3 in DNA: TGTGCCTGGAGTGCCACTCGGGGACGGAATCAGCCCCAGCATTTT.

The rearrangement uses TRBV30 and TRBJ2-7; D is unresolved. The CDR3 consists of 13 residues. V lost 2 bases to trimming and J lost 3 bases, with 11 bases between them. The V gene's germline CDR1 is GTSNPN and CDR2 SVGIG (reference sequence). CDR3 DNA: TGTGCCTGGAGTCGATGGAGAGGCTACGAGCAGTACTTC. Translating it yields CAWSRWRGYEQYF.

The rearrangement links TRBV2 to TRBJ2-7; D is possibly TRBD1 or TRBD2 (6 bases each). The CDR3 spans 13 residues. Trimming cost V 7 bases and J 6 bases, with 16 bases left between them. CDR1 SNHLY and CDR2 FYNNEI come from the germline V gene. CDR3 residues: CASKGRGGSEQYF. The CDR3 bases are TGTGCCAGCAAGGGGAGAGGGGGGTCCGAGCAGTACTTC.

The chain uses TRBV4-2 and TRBJ2-2; a possible D gene is TRBD2 (6 bases). Germline V CDR1 and CDR2: LGHNA, YNFKEQ. The CDR3 is 14 amino acids. V dropped 4 bases and J dropped 7 bases, with 13 bases sitting between them. CDR3 loop: CASSRETRFGELFF. In DNA, the CDR3 is TGTGCCAGCAGCCGAGAGACTAGGTTCGGGGAGCTGTTTTTT.